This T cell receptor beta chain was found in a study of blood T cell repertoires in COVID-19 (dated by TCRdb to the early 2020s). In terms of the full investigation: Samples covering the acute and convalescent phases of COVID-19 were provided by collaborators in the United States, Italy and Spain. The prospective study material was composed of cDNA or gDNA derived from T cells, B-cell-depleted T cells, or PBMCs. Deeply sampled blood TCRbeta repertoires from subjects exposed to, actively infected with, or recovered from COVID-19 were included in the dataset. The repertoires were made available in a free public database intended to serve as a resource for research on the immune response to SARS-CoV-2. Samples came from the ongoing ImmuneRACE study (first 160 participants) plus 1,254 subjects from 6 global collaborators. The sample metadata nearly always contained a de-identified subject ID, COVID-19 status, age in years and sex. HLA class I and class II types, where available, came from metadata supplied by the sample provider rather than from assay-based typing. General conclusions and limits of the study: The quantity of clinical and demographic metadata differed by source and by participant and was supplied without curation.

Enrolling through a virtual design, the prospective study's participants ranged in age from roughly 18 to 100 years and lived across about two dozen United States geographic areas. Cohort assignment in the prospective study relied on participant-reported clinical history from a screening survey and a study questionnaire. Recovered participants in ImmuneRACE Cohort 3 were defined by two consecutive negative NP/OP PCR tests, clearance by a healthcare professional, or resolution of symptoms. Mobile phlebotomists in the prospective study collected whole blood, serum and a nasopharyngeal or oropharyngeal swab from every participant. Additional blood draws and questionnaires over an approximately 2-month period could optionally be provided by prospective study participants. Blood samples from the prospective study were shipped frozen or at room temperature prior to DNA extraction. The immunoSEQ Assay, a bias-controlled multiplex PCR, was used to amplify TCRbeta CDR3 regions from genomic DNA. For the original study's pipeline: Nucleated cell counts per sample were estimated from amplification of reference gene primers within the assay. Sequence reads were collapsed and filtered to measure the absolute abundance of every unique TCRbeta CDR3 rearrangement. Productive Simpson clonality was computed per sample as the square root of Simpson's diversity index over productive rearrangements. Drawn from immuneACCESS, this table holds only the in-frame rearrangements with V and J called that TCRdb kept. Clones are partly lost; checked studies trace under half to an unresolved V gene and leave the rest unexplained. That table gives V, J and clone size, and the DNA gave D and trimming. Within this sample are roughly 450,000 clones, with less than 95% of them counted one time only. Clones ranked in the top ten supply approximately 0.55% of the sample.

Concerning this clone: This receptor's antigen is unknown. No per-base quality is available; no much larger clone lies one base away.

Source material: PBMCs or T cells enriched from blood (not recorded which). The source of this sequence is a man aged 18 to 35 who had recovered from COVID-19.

The DNA sequence is as follows: TGTGCCAGTAGTATCGGGGGAGGGTACCAAGAGACCCAGTACTTC. This codes for CASSIGGGYQETQYF. The sequence links TRBV19 to TRBJ2-5; 7 bases in the middle match TRBD2. The CDR3 contains 15 residues, cysteine and phenylalanine counted. Solely the CDR3 DNA is kept, with 45 bases framed from the first base. The germline V end is reduced by 3 bases and the J end by 0 bases; junction bases left unmatched: 4. Based on the germline V gene (reference sequence), the CDR1 and CDR2 sequences are LNHDA and SQIVND.